The 25 T cell receptor beta chains presented below share a single source sample, sequenced in a study of OX40 agonist ivuxolimab in advanced cancers. Sequencing was performed with immunoSEQ multiplex PCR; in TCRdb, only in-frame clones are kept and a portion is missing. The sample gives under 70,000 clones, around 86% of which show up once; roughly 1.2% is in the top ten. This specimen was CD4+ or CD8+ T cells sorted from blood, taken in a trial of the OX40 agonist ivuxolimab. These receptors were taken from an adult with an advanced solid tumor such as melanoma, head and neck, liver or kidney cancer.

The J gene is TRBJ1-2, the V gene TRBV28; 8 positions agree with TRBD1. There are 13 residues in the CDR3. The germline V gene has CDR1 MDHEN and CDR2 SYDVKM. Trimming took 5 bases from V and 5 from J; bases not matched to a gene: 4. Here the CDR3 reads CASSGQGIYGYTF. CDR3 nucleotides: TGTGCCAGCAGTGGACAGGGAATATATGGCTACACCTTC.

This clone appeared a few times. V usage is TRBV7-8 and J usage is TRBJ1-1; D is uncertain. This CDR3 has 13 amino acids. V was pared by 4 bases and J by 0 bases, with 6 bases between. The germline CDR1 and CDR2 sequences are SGHVS and FQNEAQ. DNA of the CDR3: TGTGCCAGCAGCTCCGAGATGAACACTGAAGCTTTCTTT. The encoded protein is CASSSEMNTEAFF.

V is TRBV5-1 and J is TRBJ2-3, with D uncertain. The germline gives CDR1 SGHRS, CDR2 YFSETQ. Trimming cost V 0 bases and J 0 bases, with 8 bases left between them. The CDR3 sequence is 15 residues long. The CDR3 DNA reads as TGCGCCAGCAGCTTGGACCCGACTAGCACAGATACGCAGTATTTT. This sequence encodes CASSLDPTSTDTQYF.

V usage is TRBV27 and J usage is TRBJ1-2, with D possibly TRBD1 on 6 matching bases. This CDR3 comprises 16 residues. V was shortened by 6 bases and J by 1 base, with 18 bases between the two germline ends. Germline assignment: CDR1 MNHEY and CDR2 SMNVEV (reference sequence). CDR3 nucleotides: TGTGCCAGCAGCTACAAAACAGGGACCTATAACTATGGCTACACCTTC. Amino acids: CASSYKTGTYNYGYTF.

The chain links TRBV18 to TRBJ2-3; no definite D call. CDR3 length equals 14 residues. Trimming cost V 6 bases and J 1 base, with 11 bases left between them. Germline-derived CDR1 and CDR2 are KGHSH and LQKENI. The CDR3 here is CASSYNRGTDTQYF. The CDR3 DNA reads TGTGCCAGCTCTTATAATAGGGGCACAGATACGCAGTATTTT.

The V call is TRBV5-1, the J call TRBJ2-7; D perhaps matches TRBD2 (5 bases). This CDR3 is built from 14 residues. V shed 0 bases and J shed 5 bases, with 12 bases lying between them. Germline CDR1 SGHRS, CDR2 YFSETQ. CDR3 loop: CASSLVRGSHEQYF. The CDR3 nucleotides are TGCGCCAGCAGCTTGGTTCGGGGATCACACGAGCAGTACTTC.

This clone was picked up one time. The chain uses TRBV5-6 and TRBJ2-3; D call uncertain. CDR3 length: 14 amino acids. Trimming stripped 4 bases from V and 0 bases from J, with 9 bases between. Germline assignment: CDR1 SGHDT and CDR2 YYEEEE. The DNA for the CDR3 is TGTGCCAGCAGCCGGACGGTGAGCACAGATACGCAGTATTTT. This translates into CASSRTVSTDTQYF.

The V and J genes are TRBV6-5 and TRBJ1-5; TRBD1 matches 7 bases. Losses at the gene ends were 2 bases for V and 0 bases for J; bases not matched to a gene: 4. The CDR3 extends over 16 amino acids. Germline values: CDR1 MNHEY, CDR2 SVGAGI. The CDR3 DNA sequence: TGTGCCAGCAGTTACGGGACAGTTAATAGCAATCAGCCCCAGCATTTT. Protein sequence: CASSYGTVNSNQPQHF.

This clone came up a few times. The chain joins TRBV6-1 to TRBJ1-5; no clear D. V was pared by 4 bases and J by 1 base, with 14 bases between. There are 16 residues in the CDR3. The germline V gene encodes CDR1 MNHNS and CDR2 SASEGT. CDR3 in DNA: TGTGCCAGCAGTGGACGGACCCTGGCAAGCAATCAGCCCCAGCATTTT. Its protein is CASSGRTLASNQPQHF.

V is TRBV9 and J is TRBJ2-5; 7 bases line up with TRBD2. Germline V gene sequence: CDR1 SGDLS, CDR2 YYNGEE. CDR3 size: 16 residues. Losses at the gene ends were 2 bases for V and 5 bases for J; bases not matched to a gene: 12. Written as DNA, the CDR3 is TGTGCCAGCAGCGTGGAGGGCGGCGGGAGATATGAGACCCAGTACTTC. This translates into CASSVEGGGRYETQYF. The full variable domain, in which reference TRBV9 and TRBJ2-5 provide the parts outside the CDR3, is DSGVTQTPKHLITATGQRVTLRCSPRSGDLSVYWYQQSLDQGLQFLIQYYNGEERAKGNILERFSAQQFPDLHSELNLSSLELGDSALYFCASSVEGGGRYETQYFGPGTRLLVL.

This clone has just one count. The chain is built from TRBV9 and TRBJ1-3, with 7 bases lining up with TRBD1. This CDR3 is built from 15 residues. The ends lost 4 bases at V and 1 base at J; junction bases unmatched: 5. Germline CDR1 reads SGDLS; CDR2 reads YYNGEE. DNA of the CDR3: TGTGCCAGCAGCCAGGGGGTTGAGTCTGGAAACACCATATATTTT. This codes for CASSQGVESGNTIYF.

The gene calls are TRBV23-1 and TRBJ2-1; the D gene is possibly TRBD2 (6 bases). TRBV23-1 is assigned to the ORF class and has an uncertain function. The CDR3 is made up of 17 amino acids. Trimming took off 3 bases at V and 0 bases at J, with 15 bases between the two ends. The chain's CDR3 is CASSHSQRANSYNEQFF. The CDR3 DNA reads as TGCGCCAGCAGTCATTCACAGCGGGCCAACTCCTACAATGAGCAGTTCTTC.

The chain employs TRBV19 and TRBJ1-4, with D tentatively TRBD1 (5 bases). The CDR3 length is 14 residues. Germline V lookup: CDR1 LNHDA, CDR2 SQIVND (reference sequence). V lost 1 base, J lost 4 bases, and 7 bases lay in between. DNA of the CDR3: TGTGCCAGTAGTATAGCACAGGATAATGAAAAACTGTTTTTT. Translation gives CASSIAQDNEKLFF. Filled out from reference TRBV19 and TRBJ1-4, the complete variable domain reads DGGITQSPKYLFRKEGQNVTLSCEQNLNHDAMYWYRQDPGQGLRLIYYSQIVNDFQKGDIAEGYSVSREKKESFPLTVTSAQKNPTAFYLCASSIAQDNEKLFFGSGTQLSVL.

This chain joins TRBV11-3 and TRBJ2-1; no clear D. The CDR3 is 13 amino acids. V was pared by 4 bases and J by 7 bases, with 11 bases between. Germline V gene lookup returns CDR1 SGHNT and CDR2 YENEEA. CDR3 region: CASSSWGTNEQFF. The DNA for the CDR3 is TGTGCCAGCAGCTCCTGGGGAACAAATGAGCAGTTCTTC.

The chain combines TRBV5-1 with TRBJ2-1, with D perhaps TRBD2 (5 bases). Germline CDR1 reads SGHRS; CDR2 reads YFSETQ. This CDR3 is 16 amino acids long. The V and J ends lost 0 bases and 8 bases respectively, with 18 bases between them. DNA for the CDR3: TGCGCCAGCAGCTTGGGGTCTAGCTCCGGGTGGGATGAGCAGTTCTTC. Protein sequence: CASSLGSSSGWDEQFF.

This clone was observed a single time. The rearrangement joins TRBV11-2 to TRBJ2-1; TRBD1 matches at 8 bases. Germline CDR1 SGHAT, CDR2 FQNNGV. V lost 4 bases to trimming and J lost 1 base; unmatched junction nucleotides: 6. This CDR3 is 16 amino acids long. CDR3 nucleotide sequence: TGTGCCAGCAGCTCCCTTGGACAGGGATCCTACAATGAGCAGTTCTTC. Translating gives CASSSLGQGSYNEQFF.

V gene TRBV7-9 combines with J gene TRBJ2-7; 11 bases are a match to TRBD1. V gave up 5 bases and J gave up 3 bases; unmatched junction bases: 6. CDR3 length: 15 amino acids. Per germline, CDR1 SEHNR and CDR2 FQNEAQ (reference sequence). DNA for the CDR3: TGTGCCAGCAGCGAACCGGGACAGGGGGGCTACGAGCAGTACTTC. Its translation is CASSEPGQGGYEQYF.

The V and J genes are TRBV7-6 and TRBJ2-1, with 9 positions matching TRBD2. The CDR3 is 11 residues long. Germline CDR1 reads SGHVS; CDR2 reads FNYEAQ. V trimming: 11 bases; J trimming: 9 bases; junction bases outside the gene matches: 5. CDR3 sequence reads: CACGGVSEQFF. CDR3 DNA: TGTGCCTGCGGGGGGGTCAGTGAGCAGTTCTTC.

This clone was counted once. The rearrangement uses TRBV4-1 and TRBJ2-1; a possible D gene is TRBD1 (5 bases). V lost 0 bases, J lost 0 bases, and 9 bases lay in between. The CDR3 spans 16 residues. Germline CDR1 reads MGHRA; CDR2 reads YSYEKL. The CDR3 region is CASSQDGANSYNEQFF. In nucleotides, the CDR3 is TGCGCCAGCAGCCAAGATGGGGCTAACTCCTACAATGAGCAGTTCTTC.

The chain uses TRBV2 and TRBJ2-5; D gene uncertain. CDR1 and CDR2 (germline): SNHLY, FYNNEI. Trimming removed 8 bases at V and 0 bases at J, with 13 bases between. The CDR3 contains 14 residues. CDR3 sequence: CASLRSNYQETQYF. In DNA, the CDR3 is TGTGCCAGCCTGAGGTCAAACTACCAAGAGACCCAGTACTTC.

The chain is built from TRBV7-9 and TRBJ1-2; possible D gene TRBD1, 5 bases. CDR3 length: 13 residues. Trimming removed 1 base at V and 7 bases at J, with 10 bases between. Germline lookup yields CDR1 SEHNR and CDR2 FQNEAQ (reference sequence). The CDR3 sequence is CASSLEGSGGYTF. CDR3 DNA: TGTGCCAGCAGCTTAGAGGGGAGTGGTGGCTACACCTTC.

This clone was observed a single time. The chain recombines TRBV25-1 with TRBJ1-2, with TRBD1 as a possible D gene (6 bases). This CDR3 has 14 residues. V was clipped by 0 bases and J by 8 bases, with 13 bases between them. The germline CDR1 and CDR2 sequences are MGHDK and SYGVNS. The CDR3 loop reads CASSEYGGHRGYTF. In DNA form, the CDR3 reads TGTGCCAGCAGTGAATATGGGGGGCATAGGGGCTACACCTTC.

In its sample, this clone was seen once. The chain employs TRBV21-1 and TRBJ2-5; the table's D call, TRBD2, has no DNA check behind it. The closer fit of TRBJ2-7 to the DNA end suggests the J call may be wrong. TRBV21-1 is a documented pseudogene. The CDR3 has 17 amino acids. CDR3 sequence: CASSSRRGAGASYEQYF. The CDR3 nucleotides are TGTGCCAGCAGCTCACGGCGGGGGGCAGGGGCGTCCTACGAGCAGTACTTC.

The CDR3 region is CASSFAGGPLEQYF. The CDR3 region has the DNA TGTGCCAGCAGTTTTGCGGGAGGTCCTCTCGAGCAGTACTTC. The rearrangement uses TRBV27 and TRBJ2-7; 8 bases fit TRBD2. The CDR3 runs to 14 residues. The V gene's germline CDR1 is MNHEY and CDR2 SMNVEV (reference sequence). Losses at the gene ends were 3 bases for V and 6 bases for J; bases not matched to a gene: 7.

This rearrangement joins TRBV7-8 to TRBJ2-3; 9 bases are shared with TRBD2. From germline, CDR1 is SGHVS and CDR2 FQNEAQ. This CDR3 is 14 amino acids long. V was pared by 5 bases and J by 14 bases, with 14 bases of the junction left unmatched. CDR3 nucleotide sequence: TGTGCCAGCAGCCCTCGATCTAGCGGGGAATCGGGGTATTTT. Translation gives CASSPRSSGESGYF. Together with reference TRBV7-8 and TRBJ2-3, the CDR3 gives the full variable domain: GAGVSQSPRYKVAKRGQDVALRCDPISGHVSLFWYQQALGQGPEFLTYFQNEAQLDKSGLPSDRFFAERPEGSVSTLKIQRTQQEDSAVYLCASSPRSSGESGYFGPGTRLTVL.